What follows are 26 T cell receptor beta chains derived from one specimen sequenced in a study of shared clonotypes between healthy human individuals. The naive CD8 population came from CD45RO-negative cells selected for CCR7, without terminally differentiated effector memory CD45RA+ cells. TCRdb's copy holds only in-frame clones and misses some; the assay was immunoSEQ multiplex PCR. The table has millions of clones, roughly 91% seen once. Sequencing was carried out using naive CD8+ T cells from PBMCs. These receptors all stem from a man between 18 and 35 years old in good health. Some clones in this sample may be carry-over from other donors' samples.

The rearrangement uses TRBV27 and TRBJ2-7; 9 bases line up with TRBD2. The CDR3 runs 16 residues. Germline trimming cut 1 base from V and 0 bases from J; bases unmatched to any gene: 4. Germline V gene lookup returns CDR1 MNHEY and CDR2 SMNVEV (reference sequence). This chain's CDR3 is CASSLWSSGSSYEQYF. The CDR3 DNA sequence: TGTGCCAGCAGTTTATGGAGTAGCGGGAGCTCCTACGAGCAGTACTTC.

This sequence joins TRBV27 and TRBJ2-5, with 10 bases lining up with TRBD1. The junction had 12 bases not matched to a gene; V was cut back by 1 base and J by 1 base. Germline V gene sequence: CDR1 MNHEY, CDR2 SMNVEV (reference sequence). The CDR3 has 19 residues. DNA for the CDR3: TGTGCCAGCAGTTTATTACCCTTGGGGACAGGGGTAGGCCAAGAGACCCAGTACTTC. Protein product: CASSLLPLGTGVGQETQYF.

This rearrangement joins TRBV5-4 to TRBJ2-1; 12 nucleotides line up with TRBD1. CDR1 SGHNT and CDR2 YYREEE come from the germline V gene (reference sequence). The V segment lost 1 base and the J segment 12 bases; nucleotides outside the gene matches: 11. The CDR3 length is 16 residues. The CDR3 spells CASSLTRPGQGAWQFF. As DNA, the CDR3 is TGTGCCAGCAGCTTGACTCGCCCGGGACAGGGGGCTTGGCAGTTCTTC.

The chain is built from TRBV6-6 and TRBJ1-1, with 9 positions matching TRBD1. The junction had 6 bases not matched to a gene; V was cut back by 8 bases and J by 5 bases. The germline gives CDR1 MNHNY, CDR2 SVGAGI (reference sequence). The CDR3 consists of 13 residues. This CDR3 reads CASALDRGTEAFF. CDR3 coding DNA: TGTGCCAGCGCACTGGACAGGGGAACTGAAGCTTTCTTT.

Concerning this clone: The junction shows a germline mismatch at one end, possibly a read error. The V gene is TRBV29-1, the J gene TRBJ1-2; maybe TRBD1 (5 bases). The CDR3 runs to 14 residues. Germline CDR1 and CDR2: SQVTM and ANQGSEA. The CDR3 reads CSVEEDIANYGYTF. The CDR3 DNA reads TGCAGCGTCGAAGAGGACATAGCTAACTATGGCTACACCTTC.

The CDR3 is CASSRRVGNQPQHF. CDR3 DNA sequence: TGTGCCAGCAGCCGCAGGGTGGGCAATCAGCCCCAGCATTTT. The rearrangement links TRBV28 to TRBJ1-5, with D possibly being TRBD1 (5 bases). V was clipped by 6 bases and J by 2 bases, with 11 bases between them. Germline V gene sequence: CDR1 MDHEN, CDR2 SYDVKM. This CDR3 has 14 residues.

This rearrangement joins TRBV9 to TRBJ2-3, with D perhaps matching TRBD1 or TRBD2 (5 bases each). The V gene lost 7 bases and the J gene lost 5 bases, with 23 bases spanning the gap. Germline-derived CDR1 and CDR2 are SGDLS and YYNGEE. CDR3 length: 16 residues. The CDR3, as DNA: TGTGCCAGCTCCCGGGATGTAGGGGCAGGGTTAGATACGCAGTATTTT. Translation: CASSRDVGAGLDTQYF.

This clone was recorded only once. This chain connects TRBV27 to TRBJ1-1, with a possible D match to TRBD1 (5 bases). The CDR3 sequence is 13 residues long. Germline V gene sequence: CDR1 MNHEY, CDR2 SMNVEV (reference sequence). Trimming cost V 6 bases and J 3 bases, with 11 bases left between them. The CDR3: CASRIIRDTEAFF. CDR3 coding DNA: TGTGCCAGCAGGATTATCAGGGACACTGAAGCTTTCTTT.

With regard to this clone: Additional DNA sequences in this sample encode the identical CDR3. The chain employs TRBV28 and TRBJ2-1; D gene unclear. The CDR3 sequence is 14 residues long. Trimming removed 3 bases from V and 3 bases from J, with 9 bases in between. CDR1 is MDHEN, CDR2 SYDVKM, per germline. CDR3 in amino acids: CASSLARSYNEQFF. The CDR3 DNA follows: TGTGCCAGCAGTTTGGCCAGAAGCTACAATGAGCAGTTCTTC.

The chain uses TRBV11-2 and TRBJ1-1; 10 positions agree with TRBD1. V was pared by 5 bases and J by 6 bases, with 9 bases of the junction left unmatched. The CDR3 is made up of 15 amino acids. Germline assignment: CDR1 SGHAT and CDR2 FQNNGV. In nucleotides, the CDR3 is TGTGCCAGCAGCCCCTCGGGACAGGGGTGGCCTGAAGCTTTCTTT. Translated, it gives CASSPSGQGWPEAFF.

The rearrangement joins TRBV11-2 to TRBJ2-2; 11 bases map to TRBD2. Germline V gives CDR1 SGHAT, CDR2 FQNNGV. Losses at the gene ends were 1 base for V and 6 bases for J; bases not matched to a gene: 4. The CDR3 totals 16 residues. The DNA of the CDR3 is TGTGCCAGCAGCTTAGCGACTAGCGGGATCCCCGGGGAGCTGTTTTTT. It codes for CASSLATSGIPGELFF.

The genes are TRBV7-3 and TRBJ2-7; D gene uncertain. Germline V gene data show CDR1 as SGHTA and CDR2 as FQGTGA. V lost 5 bases and J 3 bases, leaving 17 bases between the germline ends. This CDR3 has 15 amino acids. This CDR3 is CASSPRAGEYYEQYF. In DNA, the CDR3 is TGTGCCAGCAGCCCACGGGCCGGCGAATACTACGAGCAGTACTTC.

This chain uses TRBV4-1 with TRBJ2-7, with TRBD2 matching 10 bases. The CDR3 covers 15 residues. Looked up from germline, CDR1 is MGHRA and CDR2 is YSYEKL. Trimming removed 3 bases from V and 2 bases from J; junction bases left unmatched: 4. CDR3 bases: TGCGCCAGCAGCCAGGGACTAGCGATCACCTACGAGCAGTACTTC. Translating it yields CASSQGLAITYEQYF.

The sample holds one count of this clone. V gene TRBV19 combines with J gene TRBJ1-1; a weak D match, TRBD1 (6 bases). Germline V CDR1 and CDR2: LNHDA, SQIVND (reference sequence). CDR3 length: 16 amino acids. The germline V and J ends were trimmed by 6 bases and 3 bases, with 20 bases remaining between them. CDR3 sequence reads: CASRPLWGQVDTEAFF. The DNA for the CDR3 is TGTGCCAGTAGGCCTCTGTGGGGGCAGGTGGACACTGAAGCTTTCTTT.

Only one count was recorded for this clone. DNA of the CDR3: TGTGCCACCAGCAGGGGGGGACTAGCGGGAACCTACGAGCAGTACTTC. This translates into CATSRGGLAGTYEQYF. The V gene is TRBV15, the J gene TRBJ2-7; 13 bases align to TRBD2. V lost 3 bases to trimming and J lost 2 bases; unmatched junction nucleotides: 4. From germline, CDR1 is LNHNV and CDR2 YYDKDF (reference sequence). This CDR3 region has 16 residues. Full variable domain (remainder filled in from reference TRBV15 and TRBJ2-7): DAMVIQNPRYQVTQFGKPVTLSCSQTLNHNVMYWYQQKSSQAPKLLFHYYDKDFNNEADTPDNFQSRRPNTSFCFLDIRSPGLGDTAMYLCATSRGGLAGTYEQYFGPGTRLTVT.

J is TRBJ2-2 and V is TRBV27, with a weak D call TRBD1 (5 bases). Germline CDR1 and CDR2: MNHEY and SMNVEV (reference sequence). The CDR3 runs to 17 residues. The V gene lost 7 bases and the J gene lost 1 base, with 19 bases spanning the gap. The CDR3 loop is CASTPSAGNWNTGELFF. The CDR3 coding sequence is TGTGCCAGCACCCCCTCCGCAGGGAACTGGAACACCGGGGAGCTGTTTTTT.

V usage is TRBV2 and J usage is TRBJ1-2; TRBD1 agrees at 10 bases. CDR3 length equals 17 residues. Per the germline V gene, CDR1 is SNHLY and CDR2 is FYNNEI. V lost 1 base and J lost 4; bases outside the gene matches: 9. The CDR3 nucleotides are TGTGCCAGCAGTGAAGAAGTCGGGACAGGGGTGGCCTATGGCTACACCTTC. Its protein is CASSEEVGTGVAYGYTF.

The gene calls are TRBV5-4 and TRBJ1-2, with unresolved D. Trimming cost V 1 base and J 4 bases, with 8 bases left between them. In germline, CDR1 is SGHNT, CDR2 YYREEE (reference sequence). CDR3 length equals 13 residues. CDR3 nucleotides: TGTGCCAGCAGCTTGATGGGCGGCTATGGCTACACCTTC. It translates to CASSLMGGYGYTF. The full variable domain, completed using reference TRBV5-4 and TRBJ1-2, is ETGVTQSPTHLIKTRGQQVTLRCSSQSGHNTVSWYQQALGQGPQFIFQYYREEENGRGNFPPRFSGLQFPNYSSELNVNALELDDSALYLCASSLMGGYGYTFGSGTRLTVV.

The chain uses TRBV7-9 and TRBJ2-2; 7 bases agree with TRBD2. The CDR3 is 15 residues long. CDR1 is SEHNR, CDR2 FQNEAQ, per germline (reference sequence). The V segment lost 6 bases and the J segment 1 base; nucleotides outside the gene matches: 5. CDR3 protein: CASSGGLLNTGELFF. The CDR3 bases are TGTGCCAGCAGTGGGGGACTATTGAACACCGGGGAGCTGTTTTTT.

The chain carries TRBV6-1 and TRBJ2-7; D is undetermined. This CDR3 spans 11 amino acids. CDR1 MNHNS and CDR2 SASEGT come from the germline V gene. V shed 5 bases and J shed 9 bases, with 11 bases lying between them. DNA of the CDR3: TGTGCCAGCAGTACCCCCCTCGGGCAGTACTTC. Translation gives CASSTPLGQYF.

Notes on this clone: Other nucleotide sequences from this sample produce the same CDR3. J is TRBJ2-3 and V is TRBV5-1; perhaps TRBD1 as D (7 bases). CDR1 is SGHRS and CDR2 is YFSETQ in the germline V gene. The CDR3 covers 15 residues. V shed 4 bases and J shed 3 bases, with 15 bases lying between them. As DNA, the CDR3 is TGCGCCAGCAGCATAAGACAGGGAGGTACAGATACGCAGTATTTT. Translation: CASSIRQGGTDTQYF.

The gene calls are TRBV15 and TRBJ2-7; D ambiguous. The length of the CDR3 is 16 residues. V lost 0 bases and J 7 bases, leaving 19 bases between the germline ends. Germline V lookup: CDR1 LNHNV, CDR2 YYDKDF (reference sequence). The CDR3, as DNA: TGTGCCACCAGCAGAGATCGACCGGGCCGGGCTTGGGAGCAGTACTTC. This gives the protein CATSRDRPGRAWEQYF.

The genes are TRBV5-1 and TRBJ2-7, with D tentatively TRBD1 (6 bases). Trimming took 4 bases from V and 3 from J, leaving 14 bases between them. The length of the CDR3 is 14 residues. Germline loops: CDR1 SGHRS, CDR2 YFSETQ. The CDR3 DNA reads TGCGCCAGCAGCCCGGGACACGCGAGCTACGAGCAGTACTTC. Its protein is CASSPGHASYEQYF.

The chain recombines TRBV10-3 with TRBJ1-2; D unresolved. The CDR3 spans 12 residues. Germline V CDR1 and CDR2: ENHRY, SYGVKD. Trimming took off 8 bases at V and 4 bases at J, with 11 bases between the two ends. The CDR3 here is CAIARESYGYTF. As DNA, the CDR3 is TGTGCCATCGCAAGGGAGTCCTATGGCTACACCTTC.

The chain's CDR3 is CASSLASSAGQPQHF. Here the CDR3 DNA reads TGTGCCAGCAGCTTAGCGTCCTCAGCTGGACAGCCCCAGCATTTT. The chain uses TRBV11-2 and TRBJ1-5; no clear D gene. The CDR3 contains 15 residues. The germline CDR1 and CDR2 sequences are SGHAT and FQNNGV. V gave up 1 base and J gave up 7 bases, with 14 bases separating them.

This chain links TRBV7-9 with TRBJ2-7; D is perhaps TRBD1 or TRBD2 (5 bases each). This CDR3 has 16 residues. Germline V gene data show CDR1 as SEHNR and CDR2 as FQNEAQ (reference sequence). V was trimmed by 1 base and J by 2 bases, leaving 15 bases between them. The CDR3 loop reads CASSLGALGVAYEQYF. Written as DNA, the CDR3 is TGTGCCAGCAGCTTAGGGGCGTTGGGGGTCGCCTACGAGCAGTACTTC.